These T cell receptor beta chains were read from a single sample in a study of immune evolution from preneoplasia to lung adenocarcinoma. Method: immunoSEQ multiplex PCR; TCRdb's copy keeps in-frame clones and lacks some. Of around 2,500 clones in the sample, 85% were seen once. The sample was FFPE normal lung tissue adjacent to the tumor. The receptors come from a person aged 45 to 60 with lung adenocarcinoma. CDR3s leave out the opening cysteine and the closing phenylalanine or tryptophan. Each record gives: V gene, J gene, D gene, CDR3 protein. D genes are given only for firm matches.

v_call: TRBV25-1; j_call: TRBJ1-2; d_call: .; cdr3_aa: ATQTHYGYT
v_call: TRBV27; j_call: TRBJ2-1; d_call: TRBD2; cdr3_aa: ASRARSGLAGYNEQF
v_call: TRBV7-9; j_call: TRBJ2-5; d_call: .; cdr3_aa: ASSFVGGQGGQETQY
v_call: TRBV30; j_call: TRBJ1-4; d_call: TRBD1; cdr3_aa: AWTLGTGGNEKLF
v_call: TRBV30; j_call: TRBJ1-3; d_call: .; cdr3_aa: ACEVFSGNTIY
v_call: TRBV6-5; j_call: TRBJ1-3; d_call: TRBD1; cdr3_aa: ASSYSRGPSGNTIY
v_call: TRBV28; j_call: TRBJ1-1; d_call: TRBD1; cdr3_aa: ASSPGTANTEAF
v_call: TRBV6-1; j_call: TRBJ2-7; d_call: TRBD1; cdr3_aa: ASSERDRGIYEQY
v_call: TRBV28; j_call: TRBJ1-2; d_call: .; cdr3_aa: ASILGRGYGYT
v_call: TRBV7-9; j_call: TRBJ2-1; d_call: TRBD2; cdr3_aa: ASSPSSGRAKNEQF
v_call: TRBV11-3; j_call: TRBJ2-2; d_call: TRBD2; cdr3_aa: ASSLRGLAGAFSARELF
v_call: TRBV4-2; j_call: TRBJ1-1; d_call: .; cdr3_aa: ASSRDGGNTEAF
v_call: TRBV28; j_call: TRBJ1-5; d_call: .; cdr3_aa: ASSFGGSRNQPQH
v_call: TRBV2; j_call: TRBJ1-1; d_call: .; cdr3_aa: ASNVRGPNTEAF
v_call: TRBV5-1; j_call: TRBJ2-7; d_call: TRBD1; cdr3_aa: ASSLGDRGGEQY
v_call: TRBV5-1; j_call: TRBJ2-3; d_call: .; cdr3_aa: ASSWGGTSTDTQY
v_call: TRBV2; j_call: TRBJ2-7; d_call: .; cdr3_aa: ASSQREQY
v_call: TRBV6-4; j_call: TRBJ1-1; d_call: TRBD1; cdr3_aa: ASRGTDRGGGMNTEAF
v_call: TRBV4-1; j_call: TRBJ1-5; d_call: .; cdr3_aa: ASSHALGSNQPQH
v_call: TRBV4-3; j_call: TRBJ2-1; d_call: .; cdr3_aa: ASSQLRTGNEQF
v_call: TRBV6-4; j_call: TRBJ2-2; d_call: .; cdr3_aa: ASSDSEIGELF
v_call: TRBV6-1; j_call: TRBJ2-5; d_call: .; cdr3_aa: ASNPGDKRETQY
v_call: TRBV5-1; j_call: TRBJ1-1; d_call: TRBD1; cdr3_aa: ASSFGTGTSPEAF
v_call: TRBV2; j_call: TRBJ2-1; d_call: .; cdr3_aa: ARSRGPIENEQF
v_call: TRBV7-3; j_call: TRBJ2-1; d_call: .; cdr3_aa: ASSPAPSSYNEQF
v_call: TRBV21-1; j_call: TRBJ2-2; d_call: .; cdr3_aa: ASSQREGGISPGELF
v_call: TRBV20-1; j_call: TRBJ1-1; d_call: .; cdr3_aa: SAPMNTEAF
v_call: TRBV5-6; j_call: TRBJ1-5; d_call: TRBD1; cdr3_aa: ASSFGAGGGGATNQPQH
v_call: TRBV27; j_call: TRBJ2-7; d_call: .; cdr3_aa: ASSWGQTKSSYEQY
v_call: TRBV29-1; j_call: TRBJ1-2; d_call: .; cdr3_aa: SVGRGPNYGYT
v_call: TRBV10-2; j_call: TRBJ2-7; d_call: .; cdr3_aa: ASSEFAGPSYEQY
v_call: TRBV6-5; j_call: TRBJ1-5; d_call: .; cdr3_aa: ASSPARRGSQPQH
v_call: TRBV6-5; j_call: TRBJ2-7; d_call: .; cdr3_aa: ASSPRMGHEQY
v_call: TRBV7-9; j_call: TRBJ2-7; d_call: TRBD2; cdr3_aa: ASSPTWVAGGITYEQY
v_call: TRBV13; j_call: TRBJ2-3; d_call: TRBD2; cdr3_aa: ASSLALAGETDTQY
v_call: TRBV29-1; j_call: TRBJ1-1; d_call: .; cdr3_aa: SVTRSQVGSEAF
v_call: TRBV30; j_call: TRBJ2-7; d_call: .; cdr3_aa: AWSGSGGWRY
v_call: TRBV2; j_call: TRBJ1-1; d_call: .; cdr3_aa: ASSTMMNTEAF
v_call: TRBV4-1; j_call: TRBJ2-7; d_call: TRBD2; cdr3_aa: ASSQEGLAAYEQY
v_call: TRBV30; j_call: TRBJ1-1; d_call: .; cdr3_aa: AWSRGRDTEAF
v_call: TRBV28; j_call: TRBJ2-1; d_call: .; cdr3_aa: ASNPMGRSSYNEQF
v_call: TRBV2; j_call: TRBJ1-2; d_call: TRBD1; cdr3_aa: ASKDPRTGFGYT